The clone carrying this T cell receptor (beta chain) was counted between two and nine times. The antigen is unknown. Expressed TCRB transcripts were sequenced because the entire RNA isolate underwent reverse transcription. Using immunoSEQ multiplex PCR, the repertoire was profiled, and TCRdb retains in-frame clones only, with some absent. The sample has around 41,000 clones, 65% to 70% seen once. This specimen belongs to a study of beta chain features in type 1 diabetes. Every donor had blood drawn once into heparin, approximately 0.11 L on average. Study-level results: TCRB CDR3 length was moderately but significantly reduced in all four CD4+ subsets of Type 1 diabetes patients.

The CDR3 contains 17 residues. Germline CDR1 reads LNHDA; CDR2 reads SQIVND (reference sequence). The J segment lost 4 bases and the V segment lost 8 bases, leaving 14 bases of the junction unmatched. The receptor comes from a young man with type 1 diabetes. Some clones in this sample may be carry-over from other donors' samples. Sequencing was carried out using Tregs from blood. The chain links TRBV19 to TRBJ2-5; 12 nucleotides align to TRBD2. CDR3 loop: CASSRLAGAGGGETQYF. The CDR3 nucleotides are TGTGCCAGTTCCCGACTAGCGGGGGCTGGGGGTGGAGAGACCCAGTACTTC.